Described below is a single T cell receptor (beta chain) sequence and its context. This clonotype came up many times. Its target antigen remains unknown. One base away there is no much larger clone; base qualities are not given. In the paper's terms, the time point label means: newly diagnosed GD, antithyroid drugs for less than 3 months. For both TCR sequencing and RNA sequencing, RNA was extracted from PBMCs in TRIzol. Graves' disease was diagnosed according to American Thyroid Association guidelines. The patients came from an endocrinology department in Xi'an, China. Each patient gave about 10 milliliters of peripheral blood, collected in an EDTA anticoagulant tube. Ficoll Paque Plus density gradient separation was used to isolate PBMCs, and no further T cell sorting was performed. RNA quality was checked with an Agilent 2100 Bioanalyzer and agarose gel, and concentration with a NanoDrop 2000. From the germline V gene, CDR1 is MGHRA and CDR2 is YSYEKL. Trimming leaves V shorter by 4 bases and J shorter by 1 base, with the junction holding 10 bases beyond the gene matches. Taken from cysteine to phenylalanine, the CDR3 has 16 residues. Of all the DNA, just the CDR3 is kept, 48 bases in frame from base 1.

Receptors were amplified or captured by multiplex PCR. Sequencing relied on an Illumina HiSeq 4000. iRepertoire HTBI primers and Arm-PCR amplification of CDR3 regions were used to construct TCR beta libraries. Before sequencing, the PCR products underwent gel purification. Processing in the source paper ran as follows. A total of roughly 65 TRBV and some 15 TRBJ segments were identified across samples and were used for gene usage analysis of CDR3 amino acid clonotypes. COPE and FqMerger were used to merge the filtered high-quality paired reads into contigs. Contigs were aligned with BLAST to IMGT TRBV, TRBD and TRBJ reference genes, and CDR3 was defined per IMGT. Any clonotype with a frequency above 0.1% was classified as a highly expanded clone. Shannon entropy served as the measure of repertoire diversity, while the Gini coefficient captured V-J evenness. Clonotypes shared by more than one individual were considered public. TCRdb took the public reads, trimmed them with fastp at Q25, ran MiXCR for clone calling and kept in-frame beta chains. All rows with the same CDR3 protein become a single entry with the most common DNA and genes. The authors' filters were not applied to this entry. The sample includes a few hundred thousand distinct CDR3 sequences, with 10% to 15% observed a single time. In total, the top ten clones hold approximately 19% of the sample.

This specimen belongs to a study of regulatory T cells in long-lasting Graves disease (dated by TCRdb to about 2021). Background for the entire study: In the newly diagnosed Graves' disease group, patients had been taking antithyroid drugs for less than 3 months. Persistent Graves' disease patients were compared with newly diagnosed Graves' disease patients by peripheral blood TCR sequencing and RNA sequencing. A total of 33 samples were covered by TCR sequencing, comprising roughly 13 persistent and about 20 newly diagnosed Graves' disease patients. The study was registered as a clinical trial and conducted in China.

Overall study outcomes, separate from this receptor: Sequencing and analysis were restricted to the TCR beta chain. Lower TCR Shannon entropy and fewer highly expanded clones were observed in persistent Graves' disease patients than in newly diagnosed patients, which suggested clonal expansion. More public clonotypes were shared among persistent patients (roughly 2,900) than among newly diagnosed patients (966). Persistent disease showed preferential use of TRBV28, TRBJ1-2 and TRBJ2-5, whereas newly diagnosed disease favored TRBV20-1 and TRBJ2-1. The authors acknowledged the small sample size as a limitation that may reduce accuracy. Because the primary lesion, thyroid tissue, could not be accessed, the study looked at peripheral blood alone.

These records were also assigned to another study, of T cells in Graves' hyperthyroidism and ophthalmopathy. The second publication reports: A patient counted as having stable Graves' hyperthyroidism if no progression to ophthalmopathy occurred over 18 months of follow-up. Hyperthyroidism patients were newly diagnosed, with disease duration under 2 months, and aged 18 to 65 years. Patients with uncontrolled infections, other autoimmune diseases, pregnancy or lactation were excluded. Clinical symptoms, serum thyroxine and TRAb, thyroid ultrasound, and orbital computed tomography formed the basis for the diagnoses. For the first round of RT-PCR on the TCR CDR3, the HTBI primer set was used together with the Qiagen OneStep RT-PCR kit. Most expanded thyroid clonotypes (frequency above 0.001) were also detected in blood, suggesting blood repertoires may reflect thyroid immune responses. Ophthalmopathy was separated from stable hyperthyroidism by a 13 V-J signature model, with over 85% sensitivity and approximately 81% specificity obtained in cross-validation and 80%/75% obtained in testing. In validation, the model predicted progression to ophthalmopathy a median of roughly 6.2 months before onset, with around 70% sensitivity and around 76% specificity. To identify TCR V-J signatures that set the groups apart, the researchers used a discovery cohort of about a hundred patients, made up of approximately 43 with Graves' ophthalmopathy and about 60 with stable Graves' hyperthyroidism. An independent validation cohort of 18 to 20 hyperthyroidism patients and more than 15 patients who later progressed to ophthalmopathy tested prospective prediction of ophthalmopathy. The 75 to 100 discovery patients were divided at random into training and test sets in a 7:3 ratio. Thyroid tissue and blood T-cell repertoires from six Graves' hyperthyroidism patients were also compared in the study. After blood sampling, hyperthyroidism patients were treated with methimazole at a starting dose of 30 mg daily, and ophthalmopathy patients were treated with high-dose intravenous methylprednisolone. A second multiplex PCR round built the libraries, followed by size selection and purification. Libraries were sequenced paired-end with 100 bp reads on an Illumina HiSeq2000. SOAPnuke was used to process the raw data, with reads discarded if the reads contained adapters or uncalled bases, had a mean Phred below 15, or lacked an exact constant-primer or identifier match. COPE v1.2.5 was used to merge high-quality paired reads, and clonotypes were defined as unique nucleotide sequences. MiTCR v1.1 was used to align clonotypes to the IMGT TRBV, TRBD and TRBJ reference segments. Analysis was restricted to V-J combinations with a frequency above 0.0001, which covered roughly 99% of repertoires. A TCS score was defined as the ratio between F50 (clonal expansion) and ExV (chaos), using BLOSUM62-based TCRdist between CDR3 peptides within each V-J. Welch's t-statistics and random forest reduced around 520 V-J features to roughly 13, which were used in a naive Bayes classifier (R e1071). Sample size was not statistically predetermined, and blinding of investigators to group allocation was not performed. According to the paper, TCR Vbeta CDR3 sequencing was carried out on 120 to 150 peripheral blood samples, which came from approximately 43 ophthalmopathy, under 80 hyperthyroidism and about 17 progressor patients.

This specimen consisted of peripheral blood mononuclear cells (PBMCs), obtained at new diagnosis, from a patient treated with antithyroid drugs. This TCR was sampled from a woman between 18 and 29 years old with Graves disease. Donor details come from another sample of the same person, matched by shared clones. The V gene is TRBV4-1 and the J gene is TRBJ2-7, and TRBD2 aligns with 7 junction nucleotides. DNA sequence: TGCGCCAGCAGCCTACCCAGGGAGGGAGAGTCCTACGAGCAGTACTTC. Translation gives CASSLPREGESYEQYF.